Presented here are 21 T cell receptor beta chains from one specimen sequenced in a study of cytomegalovirus exposure and HLA in healthy donors. Researchers ran the PCR with 60 Vbeta and 13 Jbeta primers. Using immunoSEQ multiplex PCR, the repertoire was profiled, and TCRdb retains in-frame clones only, with some absent. The sample holds approximately 140,000 clones, approximately 85% seen once. Sequenced sample: PBMCs. The receptors shown here come from a middle-aged man in good health and CMV-seropositive.

The V and J genes are TRBV27 and TRBJ2-5; D perhaps matches TRBD1 (5 bases). The DNA end is a closer match to TRBJ2-7, so the J assignment may be wrong. CDR3 length equals 13 residues. CDR1 MNHEY and CDR2 SMNVEV come from the germline V gene (reference sequence). The CDR3 reads CASSSQGPYEQYF. DNA for the CDR3: TGTGCCAGCAGTTCGCAGGGCCCCTACGAGCAGTACTTC.

V gene TRBV6-4 combines with J gene TRBJ1-2; maybe TRBD1 (5 bases). The CDR3 is made up of 12 amino acids. The germline CDR1 and CDR2 sequences are MRHNA and SNTAGT. The V end was cut by 4 bases, the J end by 4 bases, with 7 bases between. For the CDR3, the DNA is TGTGCCAGCAGTGCGACAGTCTATGGCTACACCTTC. As protein: CASSATVYGYTF.

This clone was seen only a few times. CDR3 sequence reads: CASSPGLAAREQYF. In nucleotides, the CDR3 is TGTGCCAGCAGTCCGGGACTAGCAGCCCGCGAGCAGTACTTC. V usage is TRBV6-5 and J usage is TRBJ2-7, with 9 positions matching TRBD2. With V trimmed by 5 bases and J by 6 bases, 8 bases remained unmatched. Germline-derived CDR1 and CDR2 are MNHEY and SVGAGI. The CDR3 contains 14 residues.

The rearrangement joins TRBV9 to TRBJ2-3, with 12 bases identical to TRBD1. The CDR3 totals 15 residues. The V segment lost 3 bases and the J segment 4 bases; nucleotides outside the gene matches: 3. The germline V gene has CDR1 SGDLS and CDR2 YYNGEE. The CDR3 region is CASSGGTGGPDTQYF. The CDR3 nucleotides read TGTGCCAGCAGCGGCGGGACAGGGGGCCCAGATACGCAGTATTTT.

The chain uses TRBV4-1 and TRBJ2-5, with 8 bases aligning to TRBD1. Germline V lookup: CDR1 MGHRA, CDR2 YSYEKL. Trimming took 4 bases from V and 2 from J; bases not matched to a gene: 6. This CDR3 is 15 amino acids long. In DNA, the CDR3 is TGCGCCAGCAGCCTTCACGGGACAGGACAAGAGACCCAGTACTTC. Translated: CASSLHGTGQETQYF.

This clone was counted once. The gene calls are TRBV18 and TRBJ1-5, with 10 bases that match TRBD1. This CDR3 contains 15 residues. The germline CDR1 and CDR2 sequences are KGHSH and LQKENI. V gave up 6 bases and J gave up 5 bases; unmatched junction bases: 7. The CDR3 coding sequence is TGTGCCAGCTCCGTCGGGACAGGGGATTATCAGCCCCAGCATTTT. This translates into CASSVGTGDYQPQHF.

V gene TRBV6-4 combines with J gene TRBJ2-2, with TRBD2 matching 7 bases. Per the germline V gene, CDR1 is MRHNA and CDR2 is SNTAGT. The CDR3 loop spans 14 amino acids. After removal of 6 bases from V and 6 bases from J, the junction contained 7 bases not matched to a gene. The CDR3 loop is CASRRESLSGELFF. The CDR3 coding sequence is TGTGCCAGCAGGCGGGAGTCTTTATCCGGGGAGCTGTTTTTT.

The rearrangement joins TRBV6-1 to TRBJ2-1; 8 positions match TRBD2. In germline, CDR1 is MNHNS, CDR2 SASEGT. The CDR3 has 19 residues. Germline trimming cut 2 bases from V and 6 bases from J; bases unmatched to any gene: 18. The CDR3 region has the DNA TGTGCCAGCAGTGAAAACCCTAGGGGCTTGAGCGGGAGTGGCAATGAGCAGTTCTTC. It codes for CASSENPRGLSGSGNEQFF.

This rearrangement joins TRBV28 to TRBJ2-5; the match to TRBD2 covers 9 bases. V lost 4 bases and J lost 4; bases outside the gene matches: 7. CDR1 and CDR2 from the germline V gene are MDHEN and SYDVKM. This CDR3 spans 15 amino acids. The CDR3 nucleotides read TGTGCCAGCAGTTCCATGCGGGGGGGCGCAGAGACCCAGTACTTC. Translated: CASSSMRGGAETQYF.

Worth noting for this clone: At one end the junction does not follow the germline gene, possibly because of a read error. The chain carries TRBV6-1 and TRBJ1-4, with D possibly TRBD1 on 6 matching bases. The CDR3 runs 14 residues. The germline CDR1 and CDR2 sequences are MNHNS and SASEGT. In DNA form, the CDR3 reads TGTGTCAGCAGTGATCCAGGGGTGTCGGGAAAACTGTTTTTT. Its translation is CVSSDPGVSGKLFF.

The table lists this clone with a count of one. The J gene is TRBJ1-6, the V gene TRBV30, with D possibly TRBD1 on 5 matching bases. Germline assignment: CDR1 GTSNPN and CDR2 SVGIG (reference sequence). V dropped 4 bases and J dropped 7 bases, with 11 bases sitting between them. CDR3 length equals 13 residues. The CDR3 protein is CAWTGSRNSPLHF. The CDR3 region has the DNA TGTGCCTGGACAGGGTCGAGGAATTCACCCCTCCACTTT.

This rearrangement joins TRBV30 to TRBJ2-2; TRBD2 might be the D (7 bases). Germline V CDR1 and CDR2: GTSNPN, SVGIG (reference sequence). The V end was cut by 4 bases, the J end by 6 bases, with 18 bases between. This CDR3 has 15 amino acids. CDR3 DNA: TGTGCCTGGAAGGGGGGGAGGACGGGACCCGGGGAGCTGTTTTTT. Translated, it gives CAWKGGRTGPGELFF.

The V gene is TRBV4-1, the J gene TRBJ2-7, with 7 nucleotides matching TRBD2. The CDR3 length is 14 residues. The junction had 4 bases not matched to a gene; V was cut back by 2 bases and J by 3 bases. Germline CDR1 is MGHRA and CDR2 is YSYEKL. The CDR3 here is CASSQLAEHYEQYF. Here the CDR3 DNA reads TGCGCCAGCAGCCAACTAGCGGAACACTACGAGCAGTACTTC.

This sequence joins TRBV29-1 and TRBJ2-7; the D is unclear. Trimming removed 5 bases from V and 2 bases from J, with 4 bases in between. The CDR3 consists of 10 residues. CDR1 is SQVTM and CDR2 is ANQGSEA in the germline V gene. The CDR3, as DNA: TGCAGCGTTTTAACCTACGAGCAGTACTTC. Its translation: CSVLTYEQYF.

Note on this clone: A junction end diverges from the germline sequence, so it may reflect a read error. The chain joins TRBV7-9 to TRBJ1-1; D is possibly TRBD1 (6 bases). CDR1 and CDR2 (germline): SEHNR, FQNEAQ (reference sequence). The CDR3 has 14 residues. This CDR3 is CSSSLKGGRAEAFF. CDR3 DNA: TGTTCCAGCAGCTTAAAGGGGGGGAGGGCTGAAGCTTTCTTT.

The rearrangement links TRBV4-1 to TRBJ2-7, with TRBD2 matching over 10 bases. CDR1 MGHRA and CDR2 YSYEKL come from the germline V gene. Unmatched junction bases numbered 9, after V lost 4 bases and J lost 3 bases. The CDR3 has 16 amino acids. The CDR3 DNA is TGCGCCAGCAGCCGCTTACCGGGACTAGCGTTCTACGAGCAGTACTTC. Its translation: CASSRLPGLAFYEQYF.

The chain carries TRBV19 and TRBJ2-4; 14 positions match TRBD2. This CDR3 spans 17 amino acids. Trimming took 11 bases from V and 1 from J; bases not matched to a gene: 10. In germline, CDR1 is LNHDA, CDR2 SQIVND (reference sequence). The CDR3 DNA is TGTGCCTCAAGACTAGCGGGAGGGAAGGGTGCCAAAAACATTCAGTACTTC. This encodes CASRLAGGKGAKNIQYF.

This chain connects TRBV29-1 to TRBJ2-5; no firm D call. Trimming removed 4 bases from V and 5 bases from J, with 11 bases in between. CDR1 is SQVTM, CDR2 ANQGSEA, per germline. The CDR3 is 12 residues long. The CDR3 DNA reads as TGCAGCGTTGTACGAGGTGTTGAGACCCAGTACTTC. Amino acid sequence: CSVVRGVETQYF.

The chain joins TRBV5-1 to TRBJ2-7; TRBD1 matches 12 bases. This CDR3 comprises 15 residues. Germline V CDR1 and CDR2: SGHRS, YFSETQ. After removal of 5 bases from V and 6 bases from J, the junction contained 9 bases not matched to a gene. CDR3 nucleotides: TGCGCCAGCAGTCCTCTAGGGACAGGGGGCGGCGAGCAGTACTTC. It translates to CASSPLGTGGGEQYF.

V usage is TRBV7-3 and J usage is TRBJ1-1; TRBD1 agrees at 7 bases. The V and J ends lost 2 bases and 3 bases, in that order; junction bases with no gene match: 3. The CDR3 is made up of 14 amino acids. Germline V gene lookup returns CDR1 SGHTA and CDR2 FQGTGA. The CDR3 loop is CASSLQGVDTEAFF. In DNA, the CDR3 is TGTGCCAGCAGCTTACAGGGGGTGGACACTGAAGCTTTCTTT.

This rearrangement joins TRBV29-1 to TRBJ1-2; D is unresolved. V gave up 6 bases and J gave up 8 bases, with 13 bases separating them. The CDR3 is 11 amino acids. The V gene's germline CDR1 is SQVTM and CDR2 ANQGSEA. The CDR3 reads CSVVIEGGYTF. In DNA, the CDR3 is TGCAGCGTGGTGATAGAGGGCGGCTACACCTTC.